A few counts support the clone carrying this T cell receptor beta chain. These data originate in a study of T cell changes during pregnancy in multiple sclerosis. The CDR3 runs to 13 residues. From germline, CDR1 is SEHNR and CDR2 FQNEAQ (reference sequence). The germline V and J ends were trimmed by 5 bases and 0 bases, with 8 bases remaining between them. Only in-frame clones appear in the TCRdb table, and some are missing; sequencing was by immunoSEQ multiplex PCR. The data show 50,000 to 70,000 clones, roughly 90% seen once. This receptor was taken from a female donor with multiple sclerosis, enrolled in a pregnancy study. This specimen was CD8+ T cells from peripheral blood mononuclear cells, taken before pregnancy. The rearrangement joins TRBV7-9 to TRBJ2-7, with no clear D. CDR3 DNA sequence: TGTGCCAGCAGCACAGACGGCTCCTACGAGCAGTACTTC. Encoded protein: CASSTDGSYEQYF.